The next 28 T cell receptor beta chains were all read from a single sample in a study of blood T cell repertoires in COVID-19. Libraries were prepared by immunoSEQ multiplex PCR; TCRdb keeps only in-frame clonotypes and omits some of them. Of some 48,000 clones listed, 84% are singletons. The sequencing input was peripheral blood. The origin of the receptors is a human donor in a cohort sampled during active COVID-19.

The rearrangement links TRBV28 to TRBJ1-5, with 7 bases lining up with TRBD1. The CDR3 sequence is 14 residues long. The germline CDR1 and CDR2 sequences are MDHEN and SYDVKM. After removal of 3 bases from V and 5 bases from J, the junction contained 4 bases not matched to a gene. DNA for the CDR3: TGTGCCAGCAGTTTGGGACAGCAATATCAGCCCCAGCATTTT. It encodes CASSLGQQYQPQHF.

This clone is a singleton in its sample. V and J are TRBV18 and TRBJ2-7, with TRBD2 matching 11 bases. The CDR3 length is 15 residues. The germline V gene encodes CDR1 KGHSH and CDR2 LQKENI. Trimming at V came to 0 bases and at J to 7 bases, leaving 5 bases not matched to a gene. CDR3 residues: CASSPPTSGGLEQYF. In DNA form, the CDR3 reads TGTGCCAGCTCACCACCCACTAGCGGGGGTCTTGAGCAGTACTTC. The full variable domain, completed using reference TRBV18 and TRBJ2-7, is NAGVMQNPRHLVRRRGQEARLRCSPMKGHSHVYWYRQLPEEGLKFMVYLQKENIIDESGMPKERFSAEFPKEGPSILRIQQVVRGDSAAYFCASSPPTSGGLEQYFGPGTRLTVT.

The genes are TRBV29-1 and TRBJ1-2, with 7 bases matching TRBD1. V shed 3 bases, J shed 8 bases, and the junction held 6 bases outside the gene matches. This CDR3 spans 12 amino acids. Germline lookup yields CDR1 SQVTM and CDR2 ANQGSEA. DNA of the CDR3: TGCAGCGTTGAGGCGACAGGGCTGGGCTACACCTTC. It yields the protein CSVEATGLGYTF.

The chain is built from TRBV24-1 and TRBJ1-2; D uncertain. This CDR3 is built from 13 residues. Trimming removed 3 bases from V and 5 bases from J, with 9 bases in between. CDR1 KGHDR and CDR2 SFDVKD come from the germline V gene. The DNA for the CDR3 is TGTGCCACCAGTGATAAAACTTTGTATGGCTACACCTTC. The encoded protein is CATSDKTLYGYTF.

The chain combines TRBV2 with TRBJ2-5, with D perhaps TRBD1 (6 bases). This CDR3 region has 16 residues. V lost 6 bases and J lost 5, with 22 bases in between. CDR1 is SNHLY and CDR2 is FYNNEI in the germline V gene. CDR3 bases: TGTGCCAGCAGGAGGGGCGGACAGTCTGTAGGGGAGACCCAGTACTTC. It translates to CASRRGGQSVGETQYF. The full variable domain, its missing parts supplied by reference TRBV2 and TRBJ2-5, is EPEVTQTPSHQVTQMGQEVILRCVPISNHLYFYWYRQILGQKVEFLVSFYNNEISEKSEIFDDQFSVERPDGSNFTLKIRSTKLEDSAMYFCASRRGGQSVGETQYFGPGTRLLVL.

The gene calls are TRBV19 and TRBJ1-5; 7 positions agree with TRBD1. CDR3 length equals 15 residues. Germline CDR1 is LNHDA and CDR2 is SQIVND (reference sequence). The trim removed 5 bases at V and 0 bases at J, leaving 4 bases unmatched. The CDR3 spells CASSLTGPSNQPQHF. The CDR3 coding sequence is TGTGCCAGTAGTCTGACAGGGCCTAGCAATCAGCCCCAGCATTTT.

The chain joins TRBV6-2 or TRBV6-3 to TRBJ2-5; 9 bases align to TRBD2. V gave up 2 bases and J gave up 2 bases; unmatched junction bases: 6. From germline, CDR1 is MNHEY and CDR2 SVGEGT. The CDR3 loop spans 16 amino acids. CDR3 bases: TGTGCCAGCAGTTACATGGCTAGCGGGGATCAAGAGACCCAGTACTTC. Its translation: CASSYMASGDQETQYF.

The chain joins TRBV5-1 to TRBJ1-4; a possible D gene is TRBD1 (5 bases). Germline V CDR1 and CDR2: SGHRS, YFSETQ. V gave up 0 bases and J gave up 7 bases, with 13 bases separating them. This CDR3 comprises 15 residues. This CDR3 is CASSLDPGVTEKLFF. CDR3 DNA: TGCGCCAGCAGCTTGGATCCGGGGGTGACTGAAAAACTGTTTTTT.

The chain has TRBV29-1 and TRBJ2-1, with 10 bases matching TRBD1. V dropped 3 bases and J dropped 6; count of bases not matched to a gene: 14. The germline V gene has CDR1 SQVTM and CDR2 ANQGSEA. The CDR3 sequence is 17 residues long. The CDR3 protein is CSVETTSRDRGVNEQFF. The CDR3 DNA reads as TGCAGCGTTGAGACTACTTCCCGGGACAGGGGTGTCAATGAGCAGTTCTTC.

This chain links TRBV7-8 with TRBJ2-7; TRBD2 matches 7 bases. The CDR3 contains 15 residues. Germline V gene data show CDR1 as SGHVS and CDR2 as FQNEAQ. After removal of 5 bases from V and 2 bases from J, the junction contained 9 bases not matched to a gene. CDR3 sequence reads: CASSLGLAATYEQYF. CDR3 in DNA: TGTGCCAGCAGCCTGGGGCTAGCGGCGACCTACGAGCAGTACTTC.

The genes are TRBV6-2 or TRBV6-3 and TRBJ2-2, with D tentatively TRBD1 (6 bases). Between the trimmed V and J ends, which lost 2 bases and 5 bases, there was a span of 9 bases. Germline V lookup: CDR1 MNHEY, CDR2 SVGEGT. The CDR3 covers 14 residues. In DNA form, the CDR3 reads TGTGCCAGCAGTTACCAGGGGTTTACCGGGGAGCTGTTTTTT. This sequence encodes CASSYQGFTGELFF.

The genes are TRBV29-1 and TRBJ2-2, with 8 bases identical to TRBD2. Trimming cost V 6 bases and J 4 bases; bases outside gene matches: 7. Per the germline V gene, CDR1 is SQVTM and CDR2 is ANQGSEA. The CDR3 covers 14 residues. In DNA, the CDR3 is TGCAGCGTCGGGAGGGCGGGGGGCACCGGGGAGCTGTTTTTT. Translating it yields CSVGRAGGTGELFF.

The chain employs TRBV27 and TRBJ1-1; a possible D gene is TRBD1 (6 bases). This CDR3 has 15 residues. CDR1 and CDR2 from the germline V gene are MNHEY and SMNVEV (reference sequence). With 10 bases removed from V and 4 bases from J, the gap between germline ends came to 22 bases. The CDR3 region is CATATGTWAGTEAFF. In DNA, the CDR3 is TGTGCCACCGCAACAGGGACCTGGGCGGGCACTGAAGCTTTCTTT.

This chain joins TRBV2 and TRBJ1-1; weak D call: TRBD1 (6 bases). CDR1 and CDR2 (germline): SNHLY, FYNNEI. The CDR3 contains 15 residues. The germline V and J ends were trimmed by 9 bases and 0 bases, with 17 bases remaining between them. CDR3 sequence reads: CASTLDRTMNTEAFF. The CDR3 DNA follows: TGTGCCAGTACTTTGGACAGAACGATGAACACTGAAGCTTTCTTT.

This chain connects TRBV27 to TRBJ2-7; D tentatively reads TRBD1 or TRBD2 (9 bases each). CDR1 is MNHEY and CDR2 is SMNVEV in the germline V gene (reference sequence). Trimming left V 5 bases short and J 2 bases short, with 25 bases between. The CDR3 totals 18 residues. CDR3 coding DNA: TGTGCCAGCAGTCCCGTGACAGGGGGGGCTAGCGGGACCTACGAGCAGTACTTC. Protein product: CASSPVTGGASGTYEQYF.

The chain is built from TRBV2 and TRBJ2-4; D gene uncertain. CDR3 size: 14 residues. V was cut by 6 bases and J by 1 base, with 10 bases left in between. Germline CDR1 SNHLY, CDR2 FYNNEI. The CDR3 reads CASRPGEAKNIQYF. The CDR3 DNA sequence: TGTGCCAGCAGGCCCGGAGAGGCCAAAAACATTCAGTACTTC.

The CDR3 sequence is CASRKEATSAYETQYF. The CDR3 coding sequence is TGTGCCAGCAGAAAGGAAGCAACTAGCGCTTACGAGACCCAGTACTTC. J is TRBJ2-5 and V is TRBV2; 7 nucleotides align to TRBD2. CDR3 size: 16 residues. The germline V gene encodes CDR1 SNHLY and CDR2 FYNNEI. The V gene end was trimmed by 6 bases and the J gene end by 5 bases; junction bases not matched to a gene: 15.

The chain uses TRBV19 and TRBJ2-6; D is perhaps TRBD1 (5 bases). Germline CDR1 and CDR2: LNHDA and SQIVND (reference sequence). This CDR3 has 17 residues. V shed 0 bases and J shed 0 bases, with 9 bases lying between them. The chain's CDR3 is CASSIDSGFSGANVLTF. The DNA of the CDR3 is TGTGCCAGTAGTATAGATTCAGGGTTCTCTGGGGCCAACGTCCTGACTTTC.

CDR3 bases: TGTGCCAGCAGCCAATTCGCGGGGAGCTCCTACAATGAGCAGTTCTTC. This encodes CASSQFAGSSYNEQFF. The chain couples TRBV14 to TRBJ2-1; weak D call: TRBD2 (6 bases). Trimming left V 2 bases short and J 0 bases short, with 11 bases between. The CDR3 length is 16 residues. CDR1 is SGHDN, CDR2 FVKESK, per germline.

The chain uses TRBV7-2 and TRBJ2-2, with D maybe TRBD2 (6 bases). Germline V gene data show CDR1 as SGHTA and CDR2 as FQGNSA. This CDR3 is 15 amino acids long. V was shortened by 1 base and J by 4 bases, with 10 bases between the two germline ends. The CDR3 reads CASSLGGRSTGELFF. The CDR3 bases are TGTGCCAGCAGCTTAGGGGGGAGGAGCACCGGGGAGCTGTTTTTT.

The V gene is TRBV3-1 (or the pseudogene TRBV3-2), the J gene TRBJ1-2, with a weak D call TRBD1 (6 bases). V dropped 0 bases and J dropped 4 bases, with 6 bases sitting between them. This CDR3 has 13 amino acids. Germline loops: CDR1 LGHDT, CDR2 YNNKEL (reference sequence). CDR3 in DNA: TGTGCCAGCAGCCAAGACAGGGGCTATGGCTACACCTTC. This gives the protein CASSQDRGYGYTF.

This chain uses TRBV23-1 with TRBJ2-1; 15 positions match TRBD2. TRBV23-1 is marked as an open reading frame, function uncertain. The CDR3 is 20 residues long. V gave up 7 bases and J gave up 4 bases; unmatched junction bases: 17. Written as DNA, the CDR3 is TGCGCCAGCACTCCCCGAACGGGACTAGCGGGAGGCCCCTTTTACAATGAGCAGTTCTTC. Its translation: CASTPRTGLAGGPFYNEQFF.

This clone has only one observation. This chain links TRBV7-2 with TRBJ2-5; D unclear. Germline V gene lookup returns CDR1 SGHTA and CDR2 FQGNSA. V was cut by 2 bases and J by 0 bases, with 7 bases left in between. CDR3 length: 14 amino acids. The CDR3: CASSLQRNQETQYF. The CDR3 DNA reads TGTGCCAGCAGCTTACAGCGCAACCAAGAGACCCAGTACTTC.

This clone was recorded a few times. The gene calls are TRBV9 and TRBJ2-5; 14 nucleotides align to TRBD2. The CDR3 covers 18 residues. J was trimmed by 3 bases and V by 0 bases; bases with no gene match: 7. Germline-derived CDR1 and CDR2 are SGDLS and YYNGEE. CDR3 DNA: TGTGCCAGCAGCGTAGGAGGTGGACTAGCGGGAGGAAAAGAGACCCAGTACTTC. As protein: CASSVGGGLAGGKETQYF. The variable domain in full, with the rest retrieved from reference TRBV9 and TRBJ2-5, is DSGVTQTPKHLITATGQRVTLRCSPRSGDLSVYWYQQSLDQGLQFLIQYYNGEERAKGNILERFSAQQFPDLHSELNLSSLELGDSALYFCASSVGGGLAGGKETQYFGPGTRLLVL.

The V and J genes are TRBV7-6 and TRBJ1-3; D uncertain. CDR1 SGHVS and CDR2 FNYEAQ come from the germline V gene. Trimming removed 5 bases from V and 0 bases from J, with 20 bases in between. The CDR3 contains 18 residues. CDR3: CASSTPRDSPSSGNTIYF. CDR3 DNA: TGTGCCAGCAGCACTCCCCGGGATTCTCCGAGCTCTGGAAACACCATATATTTT.

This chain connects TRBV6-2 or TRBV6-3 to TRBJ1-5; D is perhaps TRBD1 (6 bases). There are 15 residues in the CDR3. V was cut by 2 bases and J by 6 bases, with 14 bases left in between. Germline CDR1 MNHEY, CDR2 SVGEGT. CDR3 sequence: CASSYVSGGFQPQHF. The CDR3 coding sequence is TGTGCCAGCAGTTACGTATCGGGGGGCTTTCAGCCCCAGCATTTT.

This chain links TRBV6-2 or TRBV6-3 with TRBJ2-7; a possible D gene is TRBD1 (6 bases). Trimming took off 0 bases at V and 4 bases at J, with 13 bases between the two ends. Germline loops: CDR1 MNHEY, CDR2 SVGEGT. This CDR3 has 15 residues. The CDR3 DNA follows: TGTGCCAGCAGTTACTCTGCAGGGGTAAAGTACGAGCAGTACTTC. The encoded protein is CASSYSAGVKYEQYF.

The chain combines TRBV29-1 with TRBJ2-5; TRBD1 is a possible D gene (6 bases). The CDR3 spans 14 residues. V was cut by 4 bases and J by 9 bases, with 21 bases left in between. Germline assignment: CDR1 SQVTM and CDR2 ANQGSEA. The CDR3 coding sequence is TGCAGCGTTGCCGGACAGACCCCGAGATCGTCCCAGTACTTC. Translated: CSVAGQTPRSSQYF.